The clone carrying this T cell receptor beta chain has more than one count but fewer than ten. Its antigen is undetermined. The data were obtained in a study of Ad26.COV2.S vaccination and SARS-CoV-2 variants. TCRdb keeps only in-frame clones here, not all; method: immunoSEQ multiplex PCR. The sample comprises about 350,000 clones, 88% of which are singletons, and about 6.4% rests with the top ten. The CDR3 covers 14 residues. Between the trimmed V and J ends, which lost 5 bases and 6 bases, there was a span of 14 bases. CDR1 and CDR2 from the germline V gene are LNHNV and YYDKDF (reference sequence). As to treatment: roughly 20 received Ad26.COV2.S at low or high dose, single or two shots; about five received placebo; per-sample allocation not given. Material that was analyzed had been drawn on day 63 after the first vaccine or placebo injection. Findings and limits, study-wide: The TCR breadth and depth analyses may have understated or missed part of the total T cell responses.

The chain links TRBV15 to TRBJ1-5; D unresolved. The material sequenced was peripheral blood, taken in a trial of Ad26.COV2.S vaccine versus placebo. The clonotype comes from a person aged 18-65 years who received the Ad26.COV2.S COVID-19 vaccine or a placebo. DNA of the CDR3: TGTGCCACCAGCGTAACCGACTGGGGTCAGCCCCAGCATTTT. Translating it yields CATSVTDWGQPQHF.